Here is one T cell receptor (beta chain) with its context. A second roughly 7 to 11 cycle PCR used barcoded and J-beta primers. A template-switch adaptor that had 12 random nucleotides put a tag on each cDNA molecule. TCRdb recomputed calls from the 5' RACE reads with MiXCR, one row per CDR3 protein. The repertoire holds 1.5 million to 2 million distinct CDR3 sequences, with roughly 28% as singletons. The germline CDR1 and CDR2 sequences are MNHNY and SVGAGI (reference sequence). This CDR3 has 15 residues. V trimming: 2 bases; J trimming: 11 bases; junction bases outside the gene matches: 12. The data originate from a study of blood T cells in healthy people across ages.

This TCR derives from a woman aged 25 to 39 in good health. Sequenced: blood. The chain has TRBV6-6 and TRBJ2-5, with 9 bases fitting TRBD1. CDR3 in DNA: TGTGCCAGCAGTTACGGGACAGGGACGGGGAATGAGCAGTACTTC. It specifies CASSYGTGTGNEQYF.